What follows are 29 T cell receptor beta chains derived from one specimen sequenced in a study of blood T cell repertoires in COVID-19 (TCRdb year 2020). The library came from the immunoSEQ multiplex PCR assay. TCRdb took over this immuneACCESS table, retaining in-frame rearrangements with V and J assigned. Such tables are incomplete; in checked studies, under half of the missing clones stem from an unresolved V gene, and the remainder is unexplained. This sample gives 130,000 or so clones in total; less than 85% of them show up just once. The ten largest clones capture 9% to 15% of the sample. Material: peripheral blood. These receptors were obtained from a woman aged 55-70 years with acute or convalescent COVID-19.

This clone was found a few times. The chain joins TRBV7-2 to TRBJ2-7; no definite D call. The CDR3 has 13 amino acids. Deletions cut 1 base from V and 4 bases from J, with 8 bases between. Looked up from germline, CDR1 is SGHTA and CDR2 is FQGNSA. CDR3 residues: CASSLGASYEQYF. The CDR3 region has the DNA TGTGCCAGCAGCTTAGGGGCCAGTTACGAGCAGTACTTC.

This rearrangement joins TRBV11-2 to TRBJ1-4, with a possible D match to TRBD1 (5 bases). The V end was cut by 3 bases, the J end by 3 bases, with 8 bases between. Germline V gives CDR1 SGHAT, CDR2 FQNNGV. The CDR3 has 14 residues. In nucleotides, the CDR3 is TGTGCCAGCAGCTTGCAGGGATCTAATGAAAAACTGTTTTTT. Protein sequence: CASSLQGSNEKLFF.

The J gene is TRBJ2-5, the V gene TRBV5-4; D is perhaps TRBD1 (6 bases). The CDR3 has 14 residues. V was trimmed by 4 bases and J by 2 bases, leaving 12 bases between them. Germline lookup yields CDR1 SGHNT and CDR2 YYREEE (reference sequence). The CDR3 protein is CASSRDRTQETQYF. The CDR3 nucleotides read TGTGCCAGCAGCCGTGACAGGACGCAAGAGACCCAGTACTTC. The entire variable domain, with the rest obtained from reference TRBV5-4 and TRBJ2-5, is as follows: ETGVTQSPTHLIKTRGQQVTLRCSSQSGHNTVSWYQQALGQGPQFIFQYYREEENGRGNFPPRFSGLQFPNYSSELNVNALELDDSALYLCASSRDRTQETQYFGPGTRLLVL.

This chain joins TRBV5-5 and TRBJ1-4, with D possibly TRBD1 on 5 matching bases. With 0 bases removed from V and 8 bases from J, the gap between germline ends came to 11 bases. This CDR3 is 14 amino acids long. The V gene's germline CDR1 is SGHKS and CDR2 YYEKEE (reference sequence). Here the CDR3 reads CASSLDGEGEKLFF. The CDR3, as DNA: TGTGCCAGCAGCTTGGACGGGGAGGGGGAAAAACTGTTTTTT.

The count of this clone is one. The rearrangement uses TRBV28 and TRBJ2-4; D uncertain. Between the trimmed V and J ends, which lost 6 bases and 0 bases, there was a span of 12 bases. The CDR3 loop spans 15 amino acids. Germline V gives CDR1 MDHEN, CDR2 SYDVKM. The CDR3 region has the DNA TGTGCCAGCAGCCCGAGCTCGGTAGCCAAAAACATTCAGTACTTC. This gives the protein CASSPSSVAKNIQYF.

The V call is TRBV19, the J call TRBJ1-2; 7 nucleotides align to TRBD1. Trimming removed 4 bases from V and 3 bases from J; junction bases left unmatched: 2. Germline lookup yields CDR1 LNHDA and CDR2 SQIVND (reference sequence). The CDR3 sequence is 13 residues long. The CDR3 nucleotides read TGTGCCAGTAGTAGGGACAGCGACTATGGCTACACCTTC. Translated: CASSRDSDYGYTF.

The chain combines TRBV30 with TRBJ1-1, with a tentative D call TRBD1 (5 bases). The CDR3 totals 13 residues. Germline V gives CDR1 GTSNPN, CDR2 SVGIG (reference sequence). Trimming pared 5 bases from V and 1 base from J, leaving 11 bases between. The chain's CDR3 is CAWARQPNTEAFF. The CDR3 nucleotides are TGTGCCTGGGCCAGACAGCCGAACACTGAAGCTTTCTTT.

This chain joins TRBV11-1 and TRBJ2-7, with 7 nucleotides matching TRBD1. V lost 0 bases, J lost 3 bases, and 5 bases stayed unmatched. Germline V CDR1 and CDR2: SGHAT, FQDESV (reference sequence). The CDR3 totals 15 residues. The CDR3 here is CASSLAGTVDYEQYF. The CDR3 DNA reads TGTGCCAGCAGCTTAGCCGGGACAGTCGACTACGAGCAGTACTTC.

The CDR3 loop is CASSFGLGNTEAFF. CDR3 DNA: TGTGCCAGCAGCTTTGGACTTGGTAACACTGAAGCTTTCTTT. This chain uses TRBV7-6 with TRBJ1-1; D unresolved. V was trimmed by 3 bases and J by 2 bases, leaving 10 bases between them. This CDR3 contains 14 residues. The germline V gene has CDR1 SGHVS and CDR2 FNYEAQ.

The J gene is TRBJ2-2, the V gene TRBV6-1; a weak D match, TRBD1 (6 bases). Trimming left V 2 bases short and J 6 bases short, with 10 bases between. Per the germline V gene, CDR1 is MNHNS and CDR2 is SASEGT. The CDR3 has 14 residues. The CDR3 spells CASSENRVAGELFF. The CDR3 nucleotides read TGTGCCAGCAGTGAAAACAGGGTGGCCGGGGAGCTGTTTTTT.

This clone turned up a few times. The rearrangement links TRBV11-2 to TRBJ2-7; TRBD1 matches at 9 bases. Germline CDR1 is SGHAT and CDR2 is FQNNGV. The CDR3 covers 14 residues. The J segment lost 6 bases and the V segment lost 6 bases, leaving 9 bases of the junction unmatched. CDR3 sequence reads: CASSIGTGRREQYF. DNA for the CDR3: TGTGCCAGCAGTATAGGGACAGGGCGACGCGAGCAGTACTTC.

The chain recombines TRBV2 with TRBJ2-7, with TRBD1 identical over 8 bases. The trim removed 8 bases at V and 0 bases at J, leaving 6 bases unmatched. CDR3 length: 14 residues. CDR1 SNHLY and CDR2 FYNNEI come from the germline V gene. In DNA form, the CDR3 reads TGTGCCAGCCAGAGGACAGGGAGCTCCTACGAGCAGTACGTC. Translation gives CASQRTGSSYEQYV.

V is TRBV28 and J is TRBJ1-2, with D unclear. This CDR3 region has 12 residues. V shed 2 bases and J shed 4 bases, with 5 bases lying between them. Germline values: CDR1 MDHEN, CDR2 SYDVKM. The CDR3 reads CASSLGPYGYTF. The CDR3 nucleotides are TGTGCCAGCAGTTTAGGCCCCTATGGCTACACCTTC.

The gene calls are TRBV5-1 and TRBJ1-6; D gene ambiguous. Germline V gene data show CDR1 as SGHRS and CDR2 as YFSETQ. Trimming took 0 bases from V and 0 from J, leaving 10 bases between them. The CDR3 covers 17 residues. The CDR3 is CASSLEAPSSYNSPLHF. The CDR3 DNA is TGCGCCAGCAGCTTGGAGGCGCCTAGCTCCTATAATTCACCCCTCCACTTT.

The V call is TRBV6-5, the J call TRBJ1-6, with 11 bases identical to TRBD1. V was clipped by 6 bases and J by 7 bases; unmatched bases: 2. Germline V gene data show CDR1 as MNHEY and CDR2 as SVGAGI. This CDR3 is built from 14 residues. DNA for the CDR3: TGTGCCAGCAGCCGGACAGGGGGCAATTCACCCCTCCACTTT. It specifies CASSRTGGNSPLHF.

The chain couples TRBV30 to TRBJ1-2, with unresolved D. Germline CDR1 GTSNPN, CDR2 SVGIG (reference sequence). CDR3 size: 18 residues. With 3 bases removed from V and 5 bases from J, the gap between germline ends came to 28 bases. The CDR3 reads CAWSPGPKNQPRGYGYTF. DNA for the CDR3: TGTGCCTGGAGCCCAGGTCCGAAGAACCAGCCCCGGGGTTATGGCTACACCTTC. The full variable domain, its missing parts supplied by reference TRBV30 and TRBJ1-2, is SQTIHQWPATLVQPVGSPLSLECTVEGTSNPNLYWYRQAAGRGLQLLFYSVGIGQISSEVPQNLSASRPQDRQFILSSKKLLLSDSGFYLCAWSPGPKNQPRGYGYTFGSGTRLTVV.

The chain couples TRBV7-2 to TRBJ1-1; D might be TRBD1 (5 bases). The CDR3 loop spans 14 amino acids. The V gene lost 3 bases and the J gene lost 6 bases, with 14 bases spanning the gap. Germline V gene sequence: CDR1 SGHTA, CDR2 FQGNSA. CDR3 residues: CASSFRGDGAEAFF. The CDR3, as DNA: TGTGCCAGCAGCTTCCGGGGGGACGGGGCTGAAGCTTTCTTT.

The gene calls are TRBV27 and TRBJ1-6, with TRBD1 as a possible D gene (6 bases). Germline assignment: CDR1 MNHEY and CDR2 SMNVEV (reference sequence). The V end lost 1 base, the J end lost 8 bases, and 18 bases lay between the germline ends. The CDR3 is 17 residues long. Written as DNA, the CDR3 is TGTGCCAGCAGTTTATACGCCCCGGGCAGGGGTTATTCACCCCTCCACTTT. Residues: CASSLYAPGRGYSPLHF.

This clone was seen only a few times. V and J are TRBV5-4 and TRBJ1-2, with TRBD1 as a possible D gene (5 bases). CDR1 and CDR2 (germline): SGHNT, YYREEE (reference sequence). The CDR3 extends over 14 amino acids. Trimming cost V 1 base and J 4 bases, with 11 bases left between them. CDR3 nucleotides: TGTGCCAGCAGCTTGTTCGACAGCACCTATGGCTACACCTTC. Translating gives CASSLFDSTYGYTF.

CDR3 in amino acids: CASSPRGPGANVLTF. In nucleotides, the CDR3 is TGCGCCAGCAGCCCCAGGGGGCCTGGGGCCAACGTCCTGACTTTC. The chain is built from TRBV5-1 and TRBJ2-6, with 8 bases matching TRBD1. The ends lost 4 bases at V and 2 bases at J; junction bases unmatched: 2. Per germline, CDR1 SGHRS and CDR2 YFSETQ. The CDR3 length is 15 residues.

The chain has TRBV11-2 and TRBJ2-5; no firm D call. Trimming stripped 3 bases from V and 5 bases from J, with 10 bases between. The germline V gene encodes CDR1 SGHAT and CDR2 FQNNGV. The CDR3 loop spans 13 amino acids. This CDR3 is CASSFGPRETQYF. As DNA, the CDR3 is TGTGCCAGCAGCTTCGGTCCTCGGGAGACCCAGTACTTC.

For the CDR3, the DNA is TGTGCCAGCAGTGAAGGACTCCAAATCACAGATACGCAGTATTTT. Protein sequence: CASSEGLQITDTQYF. The chain recombines TRBV6-1 with TRBJ2-3; D gene uncertain. CDR1 and CDR2 from the germline V gene are MNHNS and SASEGT. V lost 1 base, J lost 2 bases, and 10 bases lay in between. The CDR3 is 15 amino acids.

The V gene is TRBV7-9, the J gene TRBJ2-7; 13 nucleotides line up with TRBD2. The junction had 6 bases not matched to a gene; V was cut back by 3 bases and J by 7 bases. CDR1 is SEHNR and CDR2 is FQNEAQ in the germline V gene (reference sequence). This CDR3 region has 15 residues. CDR3 region: CASSFGLAGDGEQYF. CDR3 DNA: TGTGCCAGCAGCTTCGGACTAGCGGGGGATGGGGAGCAGTACTTC.

The chain is built from TRBV9 and TRBJ2-5; 8 bases align to TRBD1. In germline, CDR1 is SGDLS, CDR2 YYNGEE. The CDR3 is 13 residues long. J gave up 13 bases and V 0 bases, and 8 bases lay outside the gene matches. The DNA of the CDR3 is TGTGCCAGCAGCGTAGGAGACAGGGGAACAAGGTACTTC. Its protein is CASSVGDRGTRYF.

J is TRBJ1-1 and V is TRBV5-6; no clear D gene. The germline V and J ends were trimmed by 2 bases and 0 bases, with 8 bases remaining between them. This CDR3 has 14 residues. The V gene's germline CDR1 is SGHDT and CDR2 YYEEEE. CDR3 loop: CASSFHSLNTEAFF. CDR3 nucleotides: TGTGCCAGCAGCTTCCACAGCCTGAACACTGAAGCTTTCTTT.

In this sample, this clone turned up a few times. The chain carries TRBV29-1 and TRBJ1-4, with D tentatively TRBD1 (5 bases). Trimming took off 7 bases at V and 7 bases at J, with 16 bases between the two ends. Germline lookup yields CDR1 SQVTM and CDR2 ANQGSEA. CDR3 length: 13 amino acids. CDR3 in amino acids: CSGLTVNGEKLFF. The CDR3 nucleotides are TGCAGCGGTCTGACAGTGAACGGTGAAAAACTGTTTTTT.

The gene calls are TRBV6-5 and TRBJ1-1, with D perhaps TRBD1 (5 bases). In germline, CDR1 is MNHEY, CDR2 SVGAGI. The CDR3 totals 15 residues. The ends were cut back, 2 bases at V and 4 bases at J, with 14 bases in the middle. CDR3 residues: CASSYGGGVSTEAFF. In DNA form, the CDR3 reads TGTGCCAGCAGTTACGGAGGAGGGGTATCCACTGAAGCTTTCTTT.

This chain connects TRBV19 to TRBJ1-2; D is uncertain. This CDR3 comprises 16 residues. The germline V gene encodes CDR1 LNHDA and CDR2 SQIVND (reference sequence). V was shortened by 5 bases and J by 1 base, with 17 bases between the two germline ends. DNA for the CDR3: TGTGCCAGTAGTGACAAGGCCTACTCTGTTAACTATGGCTACACCTTC. Translating gives CASSDKAYSVNYGYTF. Supplemented by reference TRBV19 and TRBJ1-2, the full variable domain reads DGGITQSPKYLFRKEGQNVTLSCEQNLNHDAMYWYRQDPGQGLRLIYYSQIVNDFQKGDIAEGYSVSREKKESFPLTVTSAQKNPTAFYLCASSDKAYSVNYGYTFGSGTRLTVV.

V is TRBV6-5 and J is TRBJ1-1, with D maybe TRBD1 (5 bases). The length of the CDR3 is 14 residues. The V gene lost 6 bases and the J gene lost 0 bases, with 11 bases spanning the gap. The germline gives CDR1 MNHEY, CDR2 SVGAGI. The CDR3 region has the DNA TGTGCCAGCAGGCGGACGGACATGAACACTGAAGCTTTCTTT. Amino acid sequence: CASRRTDMNTEAFF.